The next 10 T cell receptor beta chains were all read from a single sample in a study of T-cell memory formation after mild COVID-19. From the 5' RACE reads, TCRdb called clonotypes with MiXCR, one entry per CDR3 protein. The data show about 160,000 distinct CDR3 sequences, with roughly 28% seen just once and 12% held by the top ten. The sample taken for sequencing was PBMCs or a T cell subset sorted from them (not recorded which). Receptors originate from an adult woman who had mild COVID-19 (a few samples of this study predate the infection). Cell type and time point are not known.

This chain connects TRBV5-1 to TRBJ1-1, with D uncertain. Germline assignment: CDR1 SGHRS and CDR2 YFSETQ. The CDR3 is 14 residues long. V was shortened by 4 bases and J by 2 bases, with 12 bases between the two germline ends. CDR3 sequence: CASSRAPGNTEAFF. CDR3 sequence (DNA): TGCGCCAGCAGCCGGGCCCCGGGTAACACTGAAGCTTTCTTT.

This clonotype was counted a single time. This chain joins TRBV29-1 and TRBJ2-3, with D unresolved. Trimming took off 3 bases at V and 3 bases at J, with 10 bases between the two ends. CDR3 length equals 13 residues. Looked up from germline, CDR1 is SQVTM and CDR2 is ANQGSEA. CDR3 protein: CSVDSVRTDTQYF. In DNA, the CDR3 is TGCAGCGTTGACAGCGTAAGGACAGATACGCAGTATTTT.

This clonotype was detected a few times. This chain links TRBV7-9 with TRBJ2-5; perhaps TRBD1 as D (6 bases). CDR1 is SEHNR, CDR2 FQNEAQ, per germline (reference sequence). The CDR3 spans 12 residues. Trimming left V 8 bases short and J 5 bases short, with 12 bases between. CDR3 DNA: TGTGCCAGCGACAGGAGAGGGGAGACCCAGTACTTC. As protein: CASDRRGETQYF.

This clonotype was seen a handful of times. The rearrangement joins TRBV5-1 to TRBJ2-1; tentative D call: TRBD2 (5 bases). The CDR3 extends over 13 amino acids. Deletions cut 2 bases from V and 9 bases from J, with 12 bases between. Looked up from germline, CDR1 is SGHRS and CDR2 is YFSETQ. The CDR3 nucleotides read TGCGCCAGCAGCTTAATTAGGAGGTCTGAGCAGTTCTTC. Protein product: CASSLIRRSEQFF.

The CDR3 DNA reads as TGTGCCGCTAAGAGGTCGGGACAGGGAGTCGAGCAGTACTTC. This sequence encodes CAAKRSGQGVEQYF. The chain links TRBV6-5 to TRBJ2-7; 9 bases are a match to TRBD1. This CDR3 spans 14 amino acids. The germline CDR1 and CDR2 sequences are MNHEY and SVGAGI. V dropped 11 bases and J dropped 6; count of bases not matched to a gene: 14.

This clonotype has more than one count but fewer than ten. The chain has TRBV30 and TRBJ2-1; D remains unclear. Per the germline V gene, CDR1 is GTSNPN and CDR2 is SVGIG (reference sequence). V lost 0 bases and J lost 0, with 9 bases in between. The CDR3 covers 15 residues. CDR3 in DNA: TGTGCCTGGAGTGTACTTGCGGCCTCCTACAATGAGCAGTTCTTC. Amino acid sequence: CAWSVLAASYNEQFF.

The gene calls are TRBV7-9 and TRBJ2-4, with D uncertain. The CDR3 has 14 amino acids. CDR1 is SEHNR and CDR2 is FQNEAQ in the germline V gene (reference sequence). V shed 5 bases and J shed 0 bases, with 8 bases lying between them. The CDR3, as DNA: TGTGCCAGCAGCCAATCGGGAGCCAAAAACATTCAGTACTTC. The encoded protein is CASSQSGAKNIQYF.

The chain links TRBV7-8 to TRBJ2-7, with 10 bases matching TRBD1. Germline CDR1 and CDR2: SGHVS and FQNEAQ. The CDR3 has 15 amino acids. With V trimmed by 6 bases and J by 7 bases, 12 bases remained unmatched. The CDR3 region is CASSQDRGMGMEQYF. CDR3 coding DNA: TGTGCCAGCAGTCAGGACAGGGGGATGGGGATGGAGCAGTACTTC.

J is TRBJ2-1 and V is TRBV5-1, with 9 bases identical to TRBD2. This CDR3 region has 17 residues. Trimming at V came to 4 bases and at J to 1 base, leaving 9 bases not matched to a gene. Germline V gene lookup returns CDR1 SGHRS and CDR2 YFSETQ. The CDR3 loop is CASSRPFAGGSYNEQFF. CDR3 in DNA: TGCGCCAGCAGCCGACCCTTTGCGGGAGGGTCCTACAATGAGCAGTTCTTC.

This clonotype was recorded many times. This rearrangement joins TRBV30 to TRBJ2-2, with 9 bases fitting TRBD1. Germline CDR1 GTSNPN, CDR2 SVGIG (reference sequence). This CDR3 comprises 15 residues. With V trimmed by 5 bases and J by 4 bases, 8 bases remained unmatched. CDR3 sequence reads: CAWESGTGITGELFF. The DNA of the CDR3 is TGTGCCTGGGAATCCGGGACAGGGATCACCGGGGAGCTGTTTTTT.